This is a list of T cell receptor beta chains from one sample in a study of blood T cell repertoires in COVID-19. Produced via immunoSEQ multiplex PCR; TCRdb's table is partial and in-frame only. The sample shows about 150,000 clones, about four fifths of them seen only once. The sequencing input was PBMCs or T cells enriched from blood (not recorded which). These receptors were obtained from a woman in her forties or fifties who had been exposed to COVID-19. Each CDR3 is given without its conserved first and last residue. The order of the fields is J gene, V gene, clone size, CDR3 protein. Not every row has a clone size; where given, it reads once, few, many or a size class.

>TRBJ1-6|TRBV14|.
ASSQVQGRSPLH
>TRBJ2-1|TRBV7-2|.
ASSLQAGGMNEQF
>TRBJ1-1|TRBV27|.
ASSLLGQPAAF
>TRBJ2-5|TRBV27|few
ASSYHSGVTSGRRETQY
>TRBJ1-6|TRBV6-5|once
ASSYTGQGNSPLH
>TRBJ1-2|TRBV6-1|.
ASSETGGYGYT
>TRBJ1-1|TRBV9|.
ASSVVSGSITEAF
>TRBJ2-5|TRBV6-2/TRBV6-3|.
ASSPRYQETQY
>TRBJ2-2|TRBV24-1|.
ATSSTRNTGELF
>TRBJ1-4|TRBV3-1/TRBV3-2|.
ASNNRGDEKLF
>TRBJ1-4|TRBV2|.
ASRRDRGNEKLF
>TRBJ2-7|TRBV6-1|few
ASSEDNGNRGRIGIYEQY
>TRBJ2-1|TRBV11-2|.
ASSPRTGNYNEQF
>TRBJ2-1|TRBV5-4|.
ASSPGLAGPYNEQF
>TRBJ1-6|TRBV7-9|.
ASSLGPGQVKSPLH
>TRBJ2-3|TRBV7-3|.
ASSLNPGLGTDTQY
>TRBJ2-5|TRBV7-9|.
ASSFGLATGTQY
>TRBJ2-3|TRBV9|.
ASSVEASRSDTQY
>TRBJ2-1|TRBV10-3|.
AISESKAREGPNEQF
>TRBJ1-6|TRBV6-2/TRBV6-3|.
ASSRSSYNSPLH
>TRBJ2-1|TRBV5-1|.
ASSLLAGANNEQF
>TRBJ1-3|TRBV9|.
ASSTQGAPWVGNTIY
>TRBJ2-1|TRBV10-2|.
ASSTDTLSHNEQF
>TRBJ2-1|TRBV6-4|once
ASSMRLAGPRGF
>TRBJ2-2|TRBV5-5|.
ASSSTSGRNTGELF
>TRBJ2-4|TRBV12-3/TRBV12-4|.
ASSPQKNIQY
>TRBJ1-1|TRBV2|.
ASTAVEAF
>TRBJ2-6|TRBV12-3/TRBV12-4|.
ASSYRGFNVLT